This T cell receptor (beta chain) stems from a study of siplizumab effects on memory and regulatory T cells. Study observations and caveats: Treg-derived clones made up an average of approximately 70% of mappable alloreactive CD4+ clones with siplizumab and over 25% in controls. The study found that siplizumab significantly reduced alloreactive sequences traceable to unstimulated CD4+ memory cells.

The germline V gene encodes CDR1 SGHKS and CDR2 YYEKEE (reference sequence). With V trimmed by 0 bases and J by 1 base, 14 bases remained unmatched. The CDR3 runs 19 residues. This table comes from immunoSEQ multiplex PCR, and its TCRdb copy is limited to in-frame clones, with some not included. The sample consists of approximately 82,000 clones, roughly 87% of them appearing once. Points on this clone: Its target is not known.

This receptor was obtained from a human donor in good health. The source material was Tregs sorted from blood. The chain has TRBV5-5 and TRBJ2-7; 9 bases agree with TRBD2. The CDR3 coding sequence is TGTGCCAGCAGCTTGGCCGGGACTAGCTATCCCCTTAAGTCCTACGAGCAGTACTTC. Its translation is CASSLAGTSYPLKSYEQYF.